The present T cell receptor beta chain was sequenced within a study of cytomegalovirus exposure and HLA in healthy donors. General study results and limits: The study recorded 150 to 200 TCR beta chains that were cytomegalovirus-associated.

A note on this clone: Its specificity is unknown.

This CDR3 is built from 13 residues. CDR1 and CDR2 (germline): LNHDA, SQIVND (reference sequence). After removal of 3 bases from V and 4 bases from J, the junction contained 0 bases not matched to a gene. Primers for the PCR totalled 60 Vbeta and 13 Jbeta. Profiled with immunoSEQ multiplex PCR; TCRdb holds only in-frame clones, not every one. The sample records about 120,000 clones, approximately 81% being singletons. The specimen was PBMCs. The clonotype comes from a woman aged 40 to 55 in good health and CMV-seronegative. The V and J genes are TRBV19 and TRBJ2-5, with 9 positions matching TRBD1. CDR3 DNA: TGTGCCAGTAGTATGGACAGGGGAGAGACCCAGTACTTC. Residues: CASSMDRGETQYF.